One sample yielded the 26 T cell receptor beta chains listed below, sequenced in a study of long-term antiretroviral therapy in people with HIV (dated by TCRdb to about 2022). Sequencing of the TRB variable region was done with the immunoSEQ hsTCRB v3.0 assay at survey level resolution. TCRdb provides this immuneACCESS table in a form limited to in-frame rearrangements. Some clones are lacking; in checked studies, under half of them reflect an unresolved V gene, and why the rest are absent is not known. For this sample there are around 23,000 clones; more than 65% appear just once. Jointly, the top ten make up about 5% of the sample. Sequenced here: unsorted PBMCs, sampled 0.3 years after starting antiretroviral therapy. These receptor sequences come from a man aged 45-65 years with HIV.

This clone was recorded only once. The chain combines TRBV6-1 with TRBJ1-3, with no clear D. This CDR3 region has 16 residues. Trimming shortened V by 1 base and J by 2 bases, and 12 bases separated the two germline ends. The germline CDR1 and CDR2 sequences are MNHNS and SASEGT. Written as DNA, the CDR3 is TGTGCCAGCAGTGAAGTTTGGGATTCGGCTGGAAACACCATATATTTT. It encodes CASSEVWDSAGNTIYF.

This clone was seen a few times. Other DNA sequences of this sample code for an identical CDR3. V gene TRBV18 combines with J gene TRBJ1-2; D is undetermined. Per germline, CDR1 KGHSH and CDR2 LQKENI. The CDR3 contains 13 residues. The V and J ends lost 1 base and 2 bases respectively, with 5 bases between them. The CDR3 protein is CASSPQGNYGYTF. The CDR3 bases are TGTGCCAGCTCACCACAGGGCAACTATGGCTACACCTTC. The complete variable domain, with remaining parts taken from reference TRBV18 and TRBJ1-2, reads NAGVMQNPRHLVRRRGQEARLRCSPMKGHSHVYWYRQLPEEGLKFMVYLQKENIIDESGMPKERFSAEFPKEGPSILRIQQVVRGDSAAYFCASSPQGNYGYTFGSGTRLTVV.

V is TRBV5-6 and J is TRBJ2-7; D possibly corresponds to TRBD1 (5 bases). This CDR3 is built from 14 residues. Germline lookup yields CDR1 SGHDT and CDR2 YYEEEE. Trimming took 2 bases from V and 5 from J, leaving 14 bases between them. The CDR3 DNA sequence: TGTGCCAGCAGCTTAACAGGTGGGTTGGACGAGCAGTACTTC. Protein sequence: CASSLTGGLDEQYF.

This chain links TRBV6-5 with TRBJ2-1, with no clear D. The CDR3 runs 15 residues. Trimming took 6 bases from V and 0 from J, leaving 12 bases between them. Germline CDR1 reads MNHEY; CDR2 reads SVGAGI. In nucleotides, the CDR3 is TGTGCCAGCAGCCCCGGCGGAAGCTCCTACAATGAGCAGTTCTTC. Encoded protein: CASSPGGSSYNEQFF.

The chain links TRBV30 to TRBJ2-7; 7 positions match TRBD2. CDR1 GTSNPN and CDR2 SVGIG come from the germline V gene (reference sequence). V trimming: 0 bases; J trimming: 5 bases; junction bases outside the gene matches: 13. The CDR3 has 16 amino acids. CDR3 DNA: TGTGCCTGGAGTGTGTTGGGGGGGAATGGTAACGACGAGCAGTACTTC. Amino acids: CAWSVLGGNGNDEQYF.

The chain joins TRBV28 to TRBJ1-1, with 8 bases fitting TRBD1. CDR3 length: 15 amino acids. Germline loops: CDR1 MDHEN, CDR2 SYDVKM. J was trimmed by 3 bases and V by 2 bases; bases with no gene match: 5. The CDR3 DNA sequence: TGTGCCAGCAGTTTAGGACAGGGTTTGGACACTGAAGCTTTCTTT. It translates to CASSLGQGLDTEAFF.

The chain combines TRBV29-1 with TRBJ2-7; TRBD2 matches at 11 bases. The CDR3 sequence is 19 residues long. Germline lookup yields CDR1 SQVTM and CDR2 ANQGSEA. Trimming removed 4 bases from V and 1 base from J; junction bases left unmatched: 18. This chain's CDR3 is CSVVGRDGLAGSVSYEQYF. The DNA of the CDR3 is TGCAGCGTTGTTGGCAGGGACGGACTAGCGGGCTCCGTGTCCTACGAGCAGTACTTC.

The table lists this clone with a count of one. The chain recombines TRBV6-6 with TRBJ1-5, with unresolved D. Trimming stripped 6 bases from V and 3 bases from J, with 12 bases between. Germline loops: CDR1 MNHNY, CDR2 SVGAGI (reference sequence). The CDR3 covers 14 residues. For the CDR3, the DNA is TGTGCCAGCAGGTTGGGATCAATCAATCAGCCCCAGCATTTT. Protein product: CASRLGSINQPQHF.

CDR3 coding DNA: TGTGCCAGCAGCTCCGGGGGCACCGGGGAGCTGTTTTTT. This gives the protein CASSSGGTGELFF. The genes are TRBV9 and TRBJ2-2; the D gene is possibly TRBD2 (6 bases). Trimming left V 4 bases short and J 4 bases short, with 8 bases between. Germline V lookup: CDR1 SGDLS, CDR2 YYNGEE. The CDR3 loop spans 13 amino acids.

This chain links TRBV28 with TRBJ2-1; TRBD1 might be the D (6 bases). The CDR3 runs 13 residues. The germline V gene encodes CDR1 MDHEN and CDR2 SYDVKM. V lost 5 bases to trimming and J lost 4 bases, with 9 bases between them. For the CDR3, the DNA is TGTGCCAGCAGTCCGACAGGTTACAATGAGCAGTTCTTC. This translates into CASSPTGYNEQFF.

The V gene is TRBV19, the J gene TRBJ2-7, with D hard to call. CDR3 length: 14 residues. Germline V gene data show CDR1 as LNHDA and CDR2 as SQIVND (reference sequence). V lost 5 bases, J lost 0 bases, and 11 bases lay in between. Here the CDR3 DNA reads TGTGCCAGTAGTGTGGACGGGTACTCCTACGAGCAGTACTTC. This sequence encodes CASSVDGYSYEQYF.

The CDR3 DNA reads as TGTGCCAGCAGTTACGGGCAGCCGCTGGGAGAGACCCAGTACTTC. Protein sequence: CASSYGQPLGETQYF. The chain is built from TRBV6-5 and TRBJ2-5; D is unresolved. Trimming shortened V by 2 bases and J by 4 bases, and 14 bases separated the two germline ends. In germline, CDR1 is MNHEY, CDR2 SVGAGI. The CDR3 is 15 residues long.

The genes are TRBV5-3 and TRBJ1-1; D remains unclear. TRBV5-3 is identified as an open reading frame with a role that is uncertain. There are 14 residues in the CDR3. With 5 bases removed from V and 4 bases from J, the gap between germline ends came to 15 bases. The CDR3, as DNA: TGTGCCAGAAGTACCTGGAAGGACGGCACTGAAGCTTTCTTT. It encodes CARSTWKDGTEAFF.

The rearrangement joins TRBV28 to TRBJ1-5; TRBD1 matches at 7 bases. This CDR3 contains 15 residues. The germline CDR1 and CDR2 sequences are MDHEN and SYDVKM. J lost 4 bases, V lost 6 bases, and 9 bases had no gene match. CDR3 protein: CASRYTDRVNQPQHF. The CDR3, as DNA: TGTGCCAGCAGATATACCGACAGGGTAAATCAGCCCCAGCATTTT.

V and J are TRBV4-1 and TRBJ2-3; no definite D call. The CDR3 totals 17 residues. Germline values: CDR1 MGHRA, CDR2 YSYEKL. V was shortened by 2 bases and J by 1 base, with 16 bases between the two germline ends. CDR3 residues: CASSQLAASRGTDTQYF. The CDR3 coding sequence is TGCGCCAGCAGCCAACTCGCTGCAAGCCGCGGCACAGATACGCAGTATTTT.

J is TRBJ2-1 and V is TRBV5-1, with 8 nucleotides matching TRBD1. CDR1 is SGHRS and CDR2 is YFSETQ in the germline V gene. There are 15 residues in the CDR3. The V gene end was trimmed by 4 bases and the J gene end by 4 bases; junction bases not matched to a gene: 7. CDR3 residues: CASSTGGTGYNEQFF. The DNA of the CDR3 is TGCGCCAGCAGCACGGGTGGGACAGGTTACAATGAGCAGTTCTTC. The full variable domain, rest sourced from reference TRBV5-1 and TRBJ2-1, is KAGVTQTPRYLIKTRGQQVTLSCSPISGHRSVSWYQQTPGQGLQFLFEYFSETQRNKGNFPGRFSGRQFSNSRSEMNVSTLELGDSALYLCASSTGGTGYNEQFFGPGTRLTVL.

The V call is TRBV10-3, the J call TRBJ1-1; TRBD1 is a possible D gene (5 bases). The CDR3 consists of 13 residues. Trimming removed 3 bases at V and 11 bases at J, with 16 bases between. Germline V CDR1 and CDR2: ENHRY, SYGVKD. The CDR3 nucleotides read TGTGCCATCAGTGAACTTGTGGGCAGGGATGCTTTCTTT. As protein: CAISELVGRDAFF.

This chain connects TRBV6-5 to TRBJ2-3; tentatively, D is TRBD1 (6 bases). Germline V gene lookup returns CDR1 MNHEY and CDR2 SVGAGI. The CDR3 is made up of 14 amino acids. V lost 6 bases and J 4 bases, leaving 14 bases between the germline ends. The CDR3 region is CASSRTGSPDTQYF. CDR3 nucleotides: TGTGCCAGCAGCCGAACAGGGTCCCCAGATACGCAGTATTTT.

This chain joins TRBV30 and TRBJ2-7, with D perhaps given as TRBD1 or TRBD2 (5 bases each). CDR1 is GTSNPN and CDR2 is SVGIG in the germline V gene (reference sequence). CDR3 length equals 14 residues. V shed 5 bases and J shed 0 bases, with 14 bases lying between them. CDR3 region: CAWQPPGGSYEQYF. The CDR3 bases are TGTGCCTGGCAACCCCCTGGGGGCTCCTACGAGCAGTACTTC.

The chain joins TRBV7-2 to TRBJ1-2, with 7 positions matching TRBD1. V dropped 1 base and J dropped 4; count of bases not matched to a gene: 6. Looked up from germline, CDR1 is SGHTA and CDR2 is FQGNSA. This CDR3 is 15 amino acids long. The CDR3 loop is CASSLVQWDSYGYTF. The CDR3 DNA follows: TGTGCCAGCAGCTTAGTTCAGTGGGACAGCTATGGCTACACCTTC.

The chain joins TRBV27 to TRBJ2-3; 8 nucleotides agree with TRBD1. With 1 base clipped from V and 1 base from J, the junction kept 13 bases outside the gene matches. CDR1 and CDR2 from the germline V gene are MNHEY and SMNVEV (reference sequence). The CDR3 is made up of 19 amino acids. The DNA of the CDR3 is TGTGCCAGCAGTTTATGGCAGGGGGCGGGGCGCCGCGGCACAGATACGCAGTATTTT. Encoded protein: CASSLWQGAGRRGTDTQYF.

In this sample, this clone turned up a few times. This chain connects TRBV28 to TRBJ2-5; D not resolved. The CDR3 is 14 amino acids. V was trimmed by 8 bases and J by 0 bases, leaving 13 bases between them. The germline V gene has CDR1 MDHEN and CDR2 SYDVKM. The CDR3 DNA sequence: TGTGCCAGCGGTAGGGCAGGTAACCAAGAGACCCAGTACTTC. It codes for CASGRAGNQETQYF.

This clone was seen more than once but under ten times. The chain carries TRBV6-5 and TRBJ2-7; TRBD1 matches at 7 bases. This CDR3 is 13 amino acids long. With V trimmed by 6 bases and J by 3 bases, 5 bases remained unmatched. Per germline, CDR1 MNHEY and CDR2 SVGAGI. CDR3 nucleotide sequence: TGTGCCAGCAGCCGGACAGGCCACTACGAGCAGTACTTC. Its translation: CASSRTGHYEQYF.

This CDR3 is CASSHPGVRAYNEQFF. CDR3 DNA: TGTGCCAGCAGCCATCCGGGGGTAAGGGCCTACAATGAGCAGTTCTTC. The chain is built from TRBV7-9 and TRBJ2-1; the D gene is possibly TRBD2 (6 bases). Per germline, CDR1 SEHNR and CDR2 FQNEAQ (reference sequence). The CDR3 totals 16 residues. Trimming stripped 5 bases from V and 2 bases from J, with 16 bases between.

This clone was recorded a few times. This rearrangement joins TRBV9 to TRBJ1-6; D not certain. Trimming cost V 2 bases and J 9 bases, with 12 bases left between them. The CDR3 contains 14 residues. Looked up from germline, CDR1 is SGDLS and CDR2 is YYNGEE. CDR3 protein: CASSVTPKGSPLHF. The CDR3 region has the DNA TGTGCCAGCAGCGTTACACCTAAGGGTTCACCCCTCCACTTT.

V is TRBV14 and J is TRBJ1-2; no reliable D call. V was cut by 4 bases and J by 6 bases, with 18 bases left in between. Germline V gene data show CDR1 as SGHDN and CDR2 as FVKESK. CDR3 length: 15 residues. Here the CDR3 reads CASSPWTGSGDGYTF. The CDR3, as DNA: TGTGCCAGCAGCCCGTGGACGGGGAGTGGGGATGGCTACACCTTC. The complete variable domain, with remaining parts taken from reference TRBV14 and TRBJ1-2, reads EAGVTQFPSHSVIEKGQTVTLRCDPISGHDNLYWYRRVMGKEIKFLLHFVKESKQDESGMPNNRFLAERTGGTYSTLKVQPAELEDSGVYFCASSPWTGSGDGYTFGSGTRLTVV.